What follows are 7 T cell receptor beta chains derived from one specimen sequenced in a study of blood T cell repertoires in COVID-19. The table came from immunoSEQ multiplex PCR; TCRdb's copy has only in-frame clones and leaves some out. The data hold about 180,000 clones, with approximately 88% observed a single time. The sample taken for sequencing was peripheral blood. These receptors all come from a middle-aged woman with COVID-19, enrolled during active disease.

In this sample, this clone turned up a few times. A read error may explain this, as a much larger clone is one base away. This rearrangement joins TRBV19 to TRBJ2-3; D is perhaps TRBD1 (6 bases). V dropped 4 bases and J dropped 0 bases, with 8 bases sitting between them. Germline lookup yields CDR1 LNHDA and CDR2 SQIVND (reference sequence). This CDR3 contains 14 residues. The CDR3 protein is CASSTQGSTDTQYF. CDR3 nucleotides: TGTGCCAGTAGTACACAGGGAAGCACAGATACGCAGTATTTT.

V and J are TRBV5-1 and TRBJ2-5, with 12 bases identical to TRBD2. V lost 5 bases to trimming and J lost 4 bases; unmatched junction nucleotides: 3. Germline-derived CDR1 and CDR2 are SGHRS and YFSETQ. This CDR3 is built from 14 residues. CDR3 loop: CASRPSGGVETQYF. The CDR3 DNA reads TGCGCCAGCAGGCCTAGCGGGGGGGTAGAGACCCAGTACTTC.

The DNA of the CDR3 is TGTGCCAGCAGTGGGGTCGGGGGGTCCTTCGAAGAGCAGTTCTTC. Its protein is CASSGVGGSFEEQFF. V gene TRBV25-1 combines with J gene TRBJ2-1, with 7 bases aligning to TRBD2. Trimming at V came to 4 bases and at J to 10 bases, leaving 13 bases not matched to a gene. The CDR3 sequence is 15 residues long. Germline CDR1 and CDR2: MGHDK and SYGVNS.

V gene TRBV27 combines with J gene TRBJ2-2, with D uncertain. CDR1 and CDR2 (germline): MNHEY, SMNVEV (reference sequence). V gave up 5 bases and J gave up 4 bases, with 8 bases separating them. This CDR3 has 13 residues. The DNA of the CDR3 is TGTGCCAGCAGTCCCTTGAGCACCGGGGAGCTGTTTTTT. This translates into CASSPLSTGELFF.

The chain links TRBV3-1 (or the pseudogene TRBV3-2) to TRBJ1-1; D call uncertain. The ends were cut back, 10 bases at V and 10 bases at J, with 7 bases in the middle. Per the germline V gene, CDR1 is LGHDT and CDR2 is YNNKEL (reference sequence). The CDR3 is made up of 8 amino acids. CDR3 nucleotides: TGTGCCACCGGAGGAGCTTTCTTT. Its protein product is CATGGAFF.

V usage is TRBV5-6 and J usage is TRBJ2-3, with D perhaps TRBD2 (7 bases). The CDR3 contains 15 residues. Germline values: CDR1 SGHDT, CDR2 YYEEEE. Trimming took 5 bases from V and 0 from J, leaving 13 bases between them. Here the CDR3 reads CASRGRGPSTDTQYF. DNA of the CDR3: TGTGCCAGCAGAGGGCGGGGGCCAAGCACAGATACGCAGTATTTT.

The rearrangement joins TRBV18 to TRBJ1-5, with a weak D call TRBD1 (5 bases). V lost 6 bases to trimming and J lost 6 bases, with 12 bases between them. The germline gives CDR1 KGHSH, CDR2 LQKENI. The CDR3 has 13 amino acids. As DNA, the CDR3 is TGTGCCAGCTCCGTGACAGTTACTCAGCCCCAGCATTTT. It yields the protein CASSVTVTQPQHF.